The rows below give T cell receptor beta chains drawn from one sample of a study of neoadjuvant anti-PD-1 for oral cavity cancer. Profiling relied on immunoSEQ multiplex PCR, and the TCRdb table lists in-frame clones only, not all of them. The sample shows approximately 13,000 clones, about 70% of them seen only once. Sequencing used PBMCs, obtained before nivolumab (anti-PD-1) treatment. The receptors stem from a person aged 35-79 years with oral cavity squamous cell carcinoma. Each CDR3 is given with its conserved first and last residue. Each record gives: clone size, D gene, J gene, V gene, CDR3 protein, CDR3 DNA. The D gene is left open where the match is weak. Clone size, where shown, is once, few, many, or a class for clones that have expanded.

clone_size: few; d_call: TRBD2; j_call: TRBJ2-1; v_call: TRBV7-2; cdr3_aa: CASSPNLAGGVSEQFF; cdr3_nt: TGTGCCAGCAGCCCCAATCTAGCGGGGGGAGTGAGTGAGCAGTTCTTC
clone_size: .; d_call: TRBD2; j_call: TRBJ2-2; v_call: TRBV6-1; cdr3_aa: CASSVQRELSGELFF; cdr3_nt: TGTGCCAGCAGTGTCCAGCGGGAGCTGTCCGGGGAGCTGTTTTTT
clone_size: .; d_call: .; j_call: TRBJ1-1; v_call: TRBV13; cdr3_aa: CASRPFGPGTEAFF; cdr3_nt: .
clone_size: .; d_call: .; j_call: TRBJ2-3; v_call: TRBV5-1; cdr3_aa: CASSFAGGRADTQYF; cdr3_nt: TGCGCCAGCAGCTTTGCAGGAGGCAGGGCAGATACGCAGTATTTT
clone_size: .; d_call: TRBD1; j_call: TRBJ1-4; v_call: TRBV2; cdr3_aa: CASRAQQGATTNEKLFF; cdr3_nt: TGTGCCAGCAGGGCACAACAGGGGGCCACAACTAATGAAAAACTGTTTTTT
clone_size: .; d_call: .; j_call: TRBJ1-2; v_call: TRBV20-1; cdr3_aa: CSAPRPEGRTF; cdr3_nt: TGCAGTGCTCCCAGGCCAGAGGGGAGGACCTTC
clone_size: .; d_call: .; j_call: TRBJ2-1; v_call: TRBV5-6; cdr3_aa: CASSLGGRGRGDEQFF; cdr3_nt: TGTGCCAGCAGCTTGGGGGGGCGGGGGCGAGGGGATGAGCAGTTCTTC
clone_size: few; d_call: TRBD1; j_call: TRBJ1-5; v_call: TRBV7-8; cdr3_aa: CASSLRGQGRNNNQPQHF; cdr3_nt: TGTGCCAGCAGCTTACGTGGACAGGGGAGGAATAACAATCAGCCCCAGCATTTT
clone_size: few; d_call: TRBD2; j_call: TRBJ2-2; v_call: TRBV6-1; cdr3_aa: CASSERLSGRVTGELFF; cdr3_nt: TGTGCCAGCAGTGAAAGGCTTTCCGGGAGGGTCACCGGGGAGCTGTTTTTT
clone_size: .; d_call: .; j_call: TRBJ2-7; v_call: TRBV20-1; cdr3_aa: CSPKTYEQYF; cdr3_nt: TGCAGTCCTAAAACCTACGAGCAGTACTTC
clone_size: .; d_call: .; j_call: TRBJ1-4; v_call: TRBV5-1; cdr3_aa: CASSLGQGSGLFF; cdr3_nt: TGCGCCAGCAGCTTGGGTCAGGGGAGCGGACTGTTTTTT
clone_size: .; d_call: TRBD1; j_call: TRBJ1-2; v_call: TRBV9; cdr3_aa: CASSADSTGGGYTF; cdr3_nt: TGTGCCAGCAGCGCCGACTCAACAGGGGGTGGCTACACCTTC
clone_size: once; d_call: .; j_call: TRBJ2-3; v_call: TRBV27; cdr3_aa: CASSLGGGRDTQYF; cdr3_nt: TGTGCCAGCAGTTTAGGGGGCGGTCGGGATACGCAGTATTTT
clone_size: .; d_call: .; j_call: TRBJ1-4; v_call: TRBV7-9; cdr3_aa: CASSFPRGSSANEKLFF; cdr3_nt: TGTGCCAGCAGCTTCCCAAGGGGGAGCTCGGCTAATGAAAAACTGTTTTTT
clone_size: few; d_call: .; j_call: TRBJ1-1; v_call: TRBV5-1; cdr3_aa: CASSLEGLNTEAFF; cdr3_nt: TGCGCCAGCAGCTTGGAAGGGTTGAACACTGAAGCTTTCTTT
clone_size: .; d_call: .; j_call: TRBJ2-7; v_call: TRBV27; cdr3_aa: CASSQGRYEQYF; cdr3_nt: TGTGCCAGCAGTCAGGGCCGCTACGAGCAGTACTTC
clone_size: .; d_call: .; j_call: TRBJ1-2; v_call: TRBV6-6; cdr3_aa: CASSSVGGAGYGYTF; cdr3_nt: TGTGCCAGCAGCTCTGTGGGGGGGGCTGGCTATGGCTACACCTTC
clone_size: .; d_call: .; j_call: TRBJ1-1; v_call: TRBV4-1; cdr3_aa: CASSQGGGRNTEAFF; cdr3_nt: TGCGCCAGCAGCCAAGGGGGCGGACGGAACACTGAAGCTTTCTTT
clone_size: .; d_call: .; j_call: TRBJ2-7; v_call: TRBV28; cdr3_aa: CASSLWTSSPHEQYF; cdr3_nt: TGTGCCAGCAGTTTATGGACGTCTAGCCCCCACGAGCAGTACTTC
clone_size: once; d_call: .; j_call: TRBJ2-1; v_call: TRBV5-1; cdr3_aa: CASSPGRLNEQFF; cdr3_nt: TGCGCCAGCAGTCCTGGCCGACTCAATGAGCAGTTCTTC
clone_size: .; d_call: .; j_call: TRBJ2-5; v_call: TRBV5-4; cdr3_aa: CASSLAAGQETQYF; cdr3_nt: TGTGCCAGCAGCTTGGCAGCAGGGCAAGAGACCCAGTACTTC
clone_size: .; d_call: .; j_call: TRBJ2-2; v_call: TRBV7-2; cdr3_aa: CASSEAVNTGELFF; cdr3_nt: TGTGCCAGCAGCGAAGCGGTCAACACCGGGGAGCTGTTTTTT
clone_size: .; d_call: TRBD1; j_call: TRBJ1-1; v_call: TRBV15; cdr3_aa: CATSRLGTGNTEAFF; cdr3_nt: TGTGCCACCAGCAGACTCGGGACAGGGAATACTGAAGCTTTCTTT
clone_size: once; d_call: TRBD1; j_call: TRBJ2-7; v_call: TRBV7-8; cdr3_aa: CASSLGAGGFYEQYF; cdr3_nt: TGTGCCAGCAGCTTAGGAGCAGGGGGATTTTACGAGCAGTACTTC
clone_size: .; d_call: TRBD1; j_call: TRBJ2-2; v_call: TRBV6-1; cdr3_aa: CASSEVETGYPGELFF; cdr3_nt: TGTGCCAGCAGTGAAGTCGAGACAGGGTACCCCGGGGAGCTGTTTTTT
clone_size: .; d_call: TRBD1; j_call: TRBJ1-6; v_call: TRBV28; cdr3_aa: CASSLFGQGASPLHF; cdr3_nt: TGTGCCAGCAGTTTATTCGGACAGGGGGCTTCACCCCTCCACTTT
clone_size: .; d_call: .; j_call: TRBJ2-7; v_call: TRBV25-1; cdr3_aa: CASSPLGYEQYF; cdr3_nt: TGTGCCAGCAGCCCCTTAGGCTACGAGCAGTACTTC
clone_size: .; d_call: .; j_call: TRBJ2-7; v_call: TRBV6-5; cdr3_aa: CASSYSTGTGEQYF; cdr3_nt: TGTGCCAGCAGTTACTCTACCGGGACGGGAGAGCAGTACTTC
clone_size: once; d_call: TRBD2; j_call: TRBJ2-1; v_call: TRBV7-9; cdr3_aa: CASSWIAGGFNEQFF; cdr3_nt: TGTGCCAGCAGCTGGATAGCGGGAGGATTCAATGAGCAGTTCTTC